This T cell receptor beta chain was observed in a study of T cells in Graves' hyperthyroidism and ophthalmopathy. V was trimmed by 2 bases and J by 1 base, leaving 11 bases between them. The germline V gene has CDR1 SEHNR and CDR2 FQNEAQ (reference sequence). The CDR3 length is 15 residues. This clonotype was detected many times. Each patient was aged 18 to 65 and had newly diagnosed hyperthyroidism of under 2 months' duration. RNA transcripts were the template for amplifying TCR beta CDR3 regions. First-round RT-PCR with HTBI primers amplified the TCR CDR3 region. TCRdb analysed the multiplex PCR reads with MiXCR anew, one entry per CDR3 protein. The profile shows 500,000 to 700,000 distinct CDR3 sequences, 16% of them singletons.

V usage is TRBV7-9 and J usage is TRBJ2-5, with D perhaps matching TRBD2 (6 bases). The sequence came from a woman between 18 and 30 years old with Graves' hyperthyroidism. Sequencing input: blood. CDR3 in DNA: TGTGCCAGCAGCTTATCCAGCGGGCTCCAAGAGACCCAGTACTTC. This translates into CASSLSSGLQETQYF.